Below, 25 T cell receptor beta chains from the same sample are listed, as sequenced in a study of blood T cell repertoires in COVID-19. Profiling relied on immunoSEQ multiplex PCR, and the TCRdb table lists in-frame clones only, not all of them. The table records 55,000 to 65,000 clones, approximately 79% of them present only once. The specimen was peripheral blood. These receptors were taken from a man aged 55 to 70 with acute or convalescent COVID-19.

J is TRBJ1-5 and V is TRBV27, with a tentative D call TRBD1 (6 bases). V shed 5 bases and J shed 3 bases, with 17 bases lying between them. Germline CDR1 MNHEY, CDR2 SMNVEV (reference sequence). This CDR3 contains 16 residues. CDR3 sequence (DNA): TGTGCCAGCAGTCGAATACAGGGCTCTATCAATCAGCCCCAGCATTTT. It encodes CASSRIQGSINQPQHF.

The rearrangement joins TRBV29-1 to TRBJ2-5, with 7 bases that match TRBD1. Germline values: CDR1 SQVTM, CDR2 ANQGSEA. Trimming at V came to 7 bases and at J to 4 bases, leaving 6 bases not matched to a gene. This CDR3 has 12 amino acids. The chain's CDR3 is CSGMTGPETQYF. The CDR3 region has the DNA TGCAGCGGTATGACAGGGCCAGAGACCCAGTACTTC.

This chain connects TRBV11-2 to TRBJ1-4; D is undetermined. The germline gives CDR1 SGHAT, CDR2 FQNNGV. This CDR3 region has 13 residues. Trimming pared 3 bases from V and 8 bases from J, leaving 10 bases between. CDR3 DNA sequence: TGTGCCAGCAGCTTGAGGCAAAACGAAAAACTGTTTTTT. Its translation: CASSLRQNEKLFF. The full variable domain, completed using reference TRBV11-2 and TRBJ1-4, is EAGVAQSPRYKIIEKRQSVAFWCNPISGHATLYWYQQILGQGPKLLIQFQNNGVVDDSQLPKDRFSAERLKGVDSTLKIQPAKLEDSAVYLCASSLRQNEKLFFGSGTQLSVL.

The CDR3 sequence: CASSPLGRGYGYTF. The CDR3 DNA reads as TGTGCCAGCTCACCACTGGGCAGGGGCTACGGCTACACCTTC. The chain couples TRBV18 to TRBJ1-2; D perhaps matches TRBD1 (6 bases). Germline V gene data show CDR1 as KGHSH and CDR2 as LQKENI. The CDR3 extends over 14 amino acids. V was shortened by 1 base and J by 8 bases, with 14 bases between the two germline ends. Full variable domain (remainder filled in from reference TRBV18 and TRBJ1-2): NAGVMQNPRHLVRRRGQEARLRCSPMKGHSHVYWYRQLPEEGLKFMVYLQKENIIDESGMPKERFSAEFPKEGPSILRIQQVVRGDSAAYFCASSPLGRGYGYTFGSGTRLTVV.

This clone was counted once. This chain uses TRBV9 with TRBJ1-6; TRBD1 aligns across 7 bases. The CDR3 totals 14 residues. V shed 3 bases, J shed 7 bases, and the junction held 4 bases outside the gene matches. CDR1 and CDR2 (germline): SGDLS, YYNGEE. The CDR3, as DNA: TGTGCCAGCAGCGAGACAGGGTTGAATTCACCCCTCCACTTT. Translation: CASSETGLNSPLHF.

This clone was observed a single time. V is TRBV7-9 and J is TRBJ2-5, with 14 bases lining up with TRBD2. In germline, CDR1 is SEHNR, CDR2 FQNEAQ (reference sequence). V gave up 5 bases and J gave up 5 bases; unmatched junction bases: 4. This CDR3 is built from 15 residues. CDR3: CASSPRTSGGETQYF. The CDR3 nucleotides are TGTGCCAGCAGCCCCAGGACTAGCGGGGGGGAGACCCAGTACTTC.

This clone was detected a few times. V and J are TRBV29-1 and TRBJ1-2; D is unresolved. The CDR3 contains 12 residues. The germline V gene encodes CDR1 SQVTM and CDR2 ANQGSEA. Here the CDR3 reads CSGRGSNYGYTF. In DNA form, the CDR3 reads TGCAGTGGTCGGGGATCAAACTATGGCTACACCTTC.

The chain links TRBV5-1 to TRBJ2-5; no reliable D call. This CDR3 comprises 13 residues. Trimming shortened V by 1 base and J by 2 bases, and 6 bases separated the two germline ends. Germline values: CDR1 SGHRS, CDR2 YFSETQ. CDR3 nucleotide sequence: TGCGCCAGCAGCTTGACACCACAAGAGACCCAGTACTTC. Its translation: CASSLTPQETQYF.

The rearrangement links TRBV21-1 to TRBJ2-3; TRBD2 is the table's D call, not checked against the DNA. TRBV21-1 is marked as a pseudogene. This CDR3 spans 17 amino acids. This chain's CDR3 is CASSRTSGDSSTDTQYF. CDR3 DNA sequence: TGTGCCAGCAGCCGGACTAGCGGGGATTCTAGCACAGATACGCAGTATTTT.

The CDR3 coding sequence is TGTGCCAGTAGTTCCGGACAGGTCTCTGAGCAGTACTTC. This codes for CASSSGQVSEQYF. The gene calls are TRBV19 and TRBJ2-7; TRBD1 aligns across 7 bases. The CDR3 loop spans 13 amino acids. V lost 5 bases and J lost 7; bases outside the gene matches: 8. Germline V gene data show CDR1 as LNHDA and CDR2 as SQIVND (reference sequence).

This chain links TRBV7-2 with TRBJ1-2; D remains unclear. V was clipped by 5 bases and J by 1 base, with 14 bases between them. The germline gives CDR1 SGHTA, CDR2 FQGNSA. This CDR3 has 15 amino acids. This CDR3 reads CASSASHTINYGYTF. CDR3 DNA: TGTGCCAGCAGCGCTAGCCACACCATTAACTATGGCTACACCTTC.

In this sample, this clone turned up a few times. The gene calls are TRBV11-2 and TRBJ2-7; 9 bases map to TRBD1. This CDR3 contains 14 residues. V was clipped by 6 bases and J by 5 bases; unmatched bases: 8. The germline gives CDR1 SGHAT, CDR2 FQNNGV. CDR3: CASSRRQGVHEQYF. The CDR3 coding sequence is TGTGCCAGCAGTCGTCGACAGGGGGTCCACGAGCAGTACTTC.

The genes are TRBV2 and TRBJ1-6; D is possibly TRBD1 (5 bases). The germline V gene has CDR1 SNHLY and CDR2 FYNNEI. V lost 6 bases and J lost 10, with 13 bases in between. This CDR3 contains 13 residues. For the CDR3, the DNA is TGTGCCAGCAGGGGCCAGGGAGGGTCACCCCTCCACTTT. It is translated as CASRGQGGSPLHF.

The V call is TRBV6-6, the J call TRBJ2-2; perhaps TRBD2 as D (5 bases). The V end lost 7 bases, the J end lost 8 bases, and 23 bases lay between the germline ends. The germline gives CDR1 MNHNY, CDR2 SVGAGI (reference sequence). The CDR3 extends over 16 amino acids. The CDR3 region has the DNA TGTGCCAGCACCATATCCCGGACCGGGGAACCTGGGGAGCTGTTTTTT. Translated: CASTISRTGEPGELFF.

The chain recombines TRBV9 with TRBJ2-5, with a weak D call TRBD2 (6 bases). Germline V gives CDR1 SGDLS, CDR2 YYNGEE. With 4 bases removed from V and 5 bases from J, the gap between germline ends came to 24 bases. This CDR3 contains 17 residues. The CDR3 sequence is CASSPSPPGLGVETQYF. The CDR3 DNA sequence: TGTGCCAGCAGCCCCTCACCGCCGGGACTGGGGGTGGAGACCCAGTACTTC.

The V call is TRBV7-9, the J call TRBJ1-1, with D perhaps matching TRBD1 (5 bases). V was shortened by 0 bases and J by 8 bases, with 13 bases between the two germline ends. Germline CDR1 is SEHNR and CDR2 is FQNEAQ (reference sequence). The CDR3 contains 14 residues. In nucleotides, the CDR3 is TGTGCCAGCAGCTTAGCGGGGGAGGGCGGAGAAGCTTTCTTT. Translated: CASSLAGEGGEAFF.

This clone was found once. This chain uses TRBV28 with TRBJ1-3; TRBD1 might be the D (6 bases). The V end lost 5 bases, the J end lost 0 bases, and 14 bases lay between the germline ends. Germline loops: CDR1 MDHEN, CDR2 SYDVKM. The CDR3 runs 16 residues. The CDR3 bases are TGTGCCAGCAGTCTTCTCGGACAGACCTCTGGAAACACCATATATTTT. Its translation: CASSLLGQTSGNTIYF.

This clone was seen a single time. This chain connects TRBV5-4 to TRBJ1-4; 7 positions agree with TRBD1. The CDR3 length is 17 residues. The germline gives CDR1 SGHNT, CDR2 YYREEE (reference sequence). J was trimmed by 7 bases and V by 3 bases; bases with no gene match: 15. The CDR3 nucleotides are TGTGCCAGCAGCTCCAGGGGGGCAGGAGGGTTTAGTGAAAAACTGTTTTTT. This codes for CASSSRGAGGFSEKLFF.

The chain couples TRBV28 to TRBJ1-5; D call uncertain. Trimming stripped 8 bases from V and 2 bases from J, with 10 bases between. Germline V gene sequence: CDR1 MDHEN, CDR2 SYDVKM. The CDR3 sequence is 13 residues long. CDR3 in DNA: TGTGCCAGCCTAGGCAGTGGCAATCAGCCCCAGCATTTT. This sequence encodes CASLGSGNQPQHF.

The V gene is TRBV11-2, the J gene TRBJ2-1, with 7 positions matching TRBD2. This CDR3 is 15 amino acids long. After removal of 1 base from V and 2 bases from J, the junction contained 2 bases not matched to a gene. Germline V gives CDR1 SGHAT, CDR2 FQNNGV. CDR3 in DNA: TGTGCCAGCAGCTTAGTCGGGGGGACCTACAATGAGCAGTTCTTC. Encoded protein: CASSLVGGTYNEQFF.

The chain is built from TRBV10-3 and TRBJ2-5; 8 nucleotides agree with TRBD1. With 6 bases clipped from V and 5 bases from J, the junction kept 8 bases outside the gene matches. Looked up from germline, CDR1 is ENHRY and CDR2 is SYGVKD. The CDR3 consists of 14 residues. CDR3 in amino acids: CAIRPETGVETQYF. The DNA of the CDR3 is TGTGCCATCAGGCCGGAGACAGGGGTGGAGACCCAGTACTTC.

In its sample, this clone was seen once. The genes are TRBV7-2 and TRBJ2-2; the D gene is possibly TRBD2 (6 bases). V shed 1 base and J shed 4 bases, with 16 bases lying between them. The germline CDR1 and CDR2 sequences are SGHTA and FQGNSA. The CDR3 has 17 residues. CDR3 protein: CASSLGGLWRGTGELFF. CDR3 in DNA: TGTGCCAGCAGCTTAGGAGGACTTTGGCGGGGCACCGGGGAGCTGTTTTTT.

The chain carries TRBV19 and TRBJ1-5; the D gene is possibly TRBD1 (5 bases). The CDR3 has 15 residues. Trimming removed 5 bases at V and 2 bases at J, with 13 bases between. Germline V gene lookup returns CDR1 LNHDA and CDR2 SQIVND (reference sequence). This CDR3 reads CASSPWGGGNQPQHF. CDR3 bases: TGTGCCAGTAGTCCCTGGGGGGGAGGCAATCAGCCCCAGCATTTT.

This clone appeared a few times. This chain uses TRBV27 with TRBJ2-7, with TRBD1 as a possible D gene (5 bases). Trimming removed 5 bases from V and 2 bases from J, with 16 bases in between. Germline-derived CDR1 and CDR2 are MNHEY and SMNVEV (reference sequence). This CDR3 has 15 amino acids. CDR3 nucleotides: TGTGCCAGCAGTGTCAGGGTTGCGGAAACCTACGAGCAGTACTTC. Amino acids: CASSVRVAETYEQYF.

The V and J genes are TRBV18 and TRBJ2-2; 9 positions agree with TRBD1. CDR3 length equals 16 residues. Trimming cost V 3 bases and J 3 bases; bases outside gene matches: 5. Germline values: CDR1 KGHSH, CDR2 LQKENI. Here the CDR3 DNA reads TGTGCCAGCTCACCGTACGGGGACAGGGACACCGGGGAGCTGTTTTTT. Translated: CASSPYGDRDTGELFF.